The clone carrying this TCR beta chain was seen a few times. Its target is not known. The sample is drawn from a study of regulatory T cells in long-lasting Graves disease. Notes on the study in general: Persistent disease exhibited a predilection for TRBV28, TRBJ1-2 and TRBJ2-5.

The time point here: newly diagnosed GD, antithyroid drugs for less than 3 months. PBMC-extracted RNA yielded the TCR library. The TCR beta library used iRepertoire HTBI primers with Arm-PCR amplification of CDR3. TCRdb ran MiXCR on the multiplex PCR reads and lists one entry per CDR3 protein. The sample has a few hundred thousand distinct CDR3 sequences, around 20% seen once. Germline V lookup: CDR1 LGHNA, CDR2 YSLEER. The CDR3 sequence is 14 residues long. Trimming took off 0 bases at V and 5 bases at J, with 10 bases between the two ends. The V gene is TRBV4-3, the J gene TRBJ1-1, with D possibly matching TRBD1 (5 bases). This TCR was sampled from a female donor with Graves disease. The sequencing here drew on peripheral blood mononuclear cells (PBMCs), taken at new diagnosis, from a patient treated with antithyroid drugs. The CDR3 loop is CASSQEGERTEAFF. The CDR3 region has the DNA TGCGCCAGCAGCCAAGAGGGGGAGAGGACTGAAGCTTTCTTT.